This is a list of T cell receptor beta chains from one sample in a study of technical replicates of blood from a few donors. Sequenced by immunoSEQ multiplex PCR; TCRdb stores in-frame clones only, minus some. The sample lists about 66,000 clones, roughly 92% occurring once. The sequencing sample was made of T cells isolated from PBMCs. These receptors originate from a human donor in good health. Both conserved end residues are part of each CDR3. The order of the fields is J gene, clone size, D gene, V gene, CDR3 DNA, CDR3 protein. D genes are given only for firm matches. The size of a clone is reported for some rows only, either as once, few or many, or as a class for expanded clones.

j_gene: TRBJ2-7; abundance: -; d_gene: -; v_gene: TRBV5-1; CDR3nt: TGCGCCAGCAGAGACAGCTCCTACGAGCAGTACTTC; CDR3aa: CASRDSSYEQYF
j_gene: TRBJ1-2; abundance: -; d_gene: -; v_gene: TRBV7-2; CDR3nt: TGTGCCAGCAGCTTAGCCGGGACTAACTATGGCTACACCTTC; CDR3aa: CASSLAGTNYGYTF
j_gene: TRBJ2-7; abundance: -; d_gene: -; v_gene: TRBV5-1; CDR3nt: TGCGCCAGCAGCTTGGCATTAGGGGACGAGCAGTACTTC; CDR3aa: CASSLALGDEQYF
j_gene: TRBJ2-1; abundance: -; d_gene: -; v_gene: TRBV7-3; CDR3nt: TGTGCCAGCCGGCGGGATCCCAACAATGAGCAGTTCTTC; CDR3aa: CASRRDPNNEQFF
j_gene: TRBJ2-2; abundance: once; d_gene: TRBD2; v_gene: TRBV5-1; CDR3nt: TGCGCCAGCAGCTTCGGGGGAGGGATCACCGGGGAGCTGTTTTTT; CDR3aa: CASSFGGGITGELFF
j_gene: TRBJ1-1; abundance: -; d_gene: -; v_gene: TRBV30; CDR3nt: TGTGCCTGGAGTGTAGGGGGAACTGAAGCTTTCTTT; CDR3aa: CAWSVGGTEAFF
j_gene: TRBJ2-7; abundance: -; d_gene: TRBD1; v_gene: TRBV28; CDR3nt: TGTGCCAGCAGACCTGACAGGGGTTCCTACGAGCAGTACTTC; CDR3aa: CASRPDRGSYEQYF
j_gene: TRBJ2-3; abundance: -; d_gene: -; v_gene: TRBV7-2; CDR3nt: TGTGCCAGCAGCCCTCTACGGGAGAGAAGCACAGATACGCAGTATTTT; CDR3aa: CASSPLRERSTDTQYF
j_gene: TRBJ2-2; abundance: -; d_gene: TRBD2; v_gene: TRBV4-1; CDR3nt: TGCGCCAGCAGCCAAGGGGGGGGTCACGGGGAGCTGTTTTTT; CDR3aa: CASSQGGGHGELFF
j_gene: TRBJ2-7; abundance: -; d_gene: -; v_gene: TRBV6-1; CDR3nt: TGTGCCAGCAGCCGCGGGTACGAGCAGTACTTC; CDR3aa: CASSRGYEQYF
j_gene: TRBJ1-1; abundance: -; d_gene: -; v_gene: TRBV30; CDR3nt: TGTGCCTGGAGGAGAGAGAACACTGAAGCTTTCTTT; CDR3aa: CAWRRENTEAFF
j_gene: TRBJ1-1; abundance: -; d_gene: -; v_gene: TRBV6-5; CDR3nt: TGTGCCAGCAGCCGCTCTTACAGTGAAGCTTTCTTT; CDR3aa: CASSRSYSEAFF
j_gene: TRBJ1-1; abundance: -; d_gene: -; v_gene: TRBV9; CDR3nt: TGTGCCAGCAGCGTAGTGGAGGGGTACACTGAAGCTTTCTTT; CDR3aa: CASSVVEGYTEAFF
j_gene: TRBJ2-7; abundance: -; d_gene: TRBD2; v_gene: TRBV28; CDR3nt: TGTGCCAGCAGTCCGGGGGGGATATGGACCTACGAGCAGTACTTC; CDR3aa: CASSPGGIWTYEQYF
j_gene: TRBJ2-3; abundance: -; d_gene: TRBD2; v_gene: TRBV5-1; CDR3nt: TGCGCCAGCAGCTTGGGTCTAGCGGGAACAGATACGCAGTATTTT; CDR3aa: CASSLGLAGTDTQYF
j_gene: TRBJ2-2; abundance: -; d_gene: -; v_gene: TRBV7-2; CDR3nt: TGTGCCAGCACCCCGGTAAACGCGAACACCGGGGAGCTGTTTTTT; CDR3aa: CASTPVNANTGELFF
j_gene: TRBJ2-7; abundance: -; d_gene: TRBD2; v_gene: TRBV2; CDR3nt: TGTGCCAGAGTAAAGGTTGCGGGAGGGCCCCCCCACGAGCAGTACTTC; CDR3aa: CARVKVAGGPPHEQYF
j_gene: TRBJ2-7; abundance: once; d_gene: -; v_gene: TRBV2; CDR3nt: TGTGCCAGCAGTGGAGGGGGATACTACGAGCAGTACTTC; CDR3aa: CASSGGGYYEQYF
j_gene: TRBJ1-5; abundance: -; d_gene: TRBD1; v_gene: TRBV11-2; CDR3nt: TGTGCCAGCAGCTGGGGACAGCAAAATCAGCCCCAGCATTTT; CDR3aa: CASSWGQQNQPQHF
j_gene: TRBJ1-1; abundance: -; d_gene: -; v_gene: TRBV7-9; CDR3nt: TGTGCCAGCATGGTGGGGCAGCGAGAAGCTTTCTTT; CDR3aa: CASMVGQREAFF
j_gene: TRBJ1-1; abundance: -; d_gene: -; v_gene: TRBV13; CDR3nt: TGTGCCAGCAGCTTAGGTTACGTTGGGACAGAAGCTTTCTTT; CDR3aa: CASSLGYVGTEAFF
j_gene: TRBJ2-2; abundance: -; d_gene: -; v_gene: TRBV4-3; CDR3nt: TGCGCCAGCAGCTTTAAGACAGACGCCGGGGAGCTGTTTTTT; CDR3aa: CASSFKTDAGELFF
j_gene: TRBJ2-7; abundance: -; d_gene: TRBD1; v_gene: TRBV5-1; CDR3nt: TGCGCCAGCAGCTCCGGGACAGGGTCCTACGAGCAGTACTTC; CDR3aa: CASSSGTGSYEQYF
j_gene: TRBJ1-3; abundance: -; d_gene: TRBD1; v_gene: TRBV6-5; CDR3nt: TGTGCCAGCAGTTACGGGACAGGGTCTGGAAACACCATATATTTT; CDR3aa: CASSYGTGSGNTIYF
j_gene: TRBJ2-3; abundance: -; d_gene: TRBD2; v_gene: TRBV5-4; CDR3nt: TGTGCCAGCAGCTTTCTAGCGGGAGGAGTCCATACGCAGTATTTT; CDR3aa: CASSFLAGGVHTQYF
j_gene: TRBJ2-6; abundance: -; d_gene: -; v_gene: TRBV19; CDR3nt: TGTGCCAGTAGTATAGCCCCCGGTCGCTCTGGGGCCAACGTCCTGACTTTC; CDR3aa: CASSIAPGRSGANVLTF
j_gene: TRBJ2-7; abundance: -; d_gene: TRBD2; v_gene: TRBV4-1; CDR3nt: TGCGCCAGCAGCTCTAGCGGGAGGTATTCCGACGAGCAGTACTTC; CDR3aa: CASSSSGRYSDEQYF
j_gene: TRBJ2-3; abundance: -; d_gene: TRBD2; v_gene: TRBV7-3; CDR3nt: TGTGCCAGCAGCTTAAAGCTAGCGGGAGCGGCAGATACGCAGTATTTT; CDR3aa: CASSLKLAGAADTQYF
j_gene: TRBJ2-7; abundance: -; d_gene: -; v_gene: TRBV4-2; CDR3nt: TGTGCCAGCAGCCAAGGGAGTTACGAGCAGTACTTC; CDR3aa: CASSQGSYEQYF
j_gene: TRBJ2-1; abundance: -; d_gene: -; v_gene: TRBV28; CDR3nt: TGTGCCAGCAGTAAGACAGGGGGCGCAGGGACTAGCCCATACAATGAGCAGTTCTTC; CDR3aa: CASSKTGGAGTSPYNEQFF
j_gene: TRBJ2-7; abundance: -; d_gene: -; v_gene: TRBV27; CDR3nt: TGTGCCAGCAGTTTCGCTAGCGTTTCCTACGAGCAGTACTTC; CDR3aa: CASSFASVSYEQYF
j_gene: TRBJ1-4; abundance: -; d_gene: TRBD1; v_gene: TRBV30; CDR3nt: TGTGCCTGGAGTACATACAGGGGAACTAATGAAAAACTGTTTTTT; CDR3aa: CAWSTYRGTNEKLFF
j_gene: TRBJ1-1; abundance: -; d_gene: -; v_gene: TRBV29-1; CDR3nt: TGCAGCGTTGGAGGACTGGGGAGCACTGAAGCTTTCTTT; CDR3aa: CSVGGLGSTEAFF
j_gene: TRBJ1-2; abundance: -; d_gene: -; v_gene: TRBV5-5; CDR3nt: TGTGCCAGCAGCTTAGGTGGGGACACCTCCTATGGCTACACCTTC; CDR3aa: CASSLGGDTSYGYTF
j_gene: TRBJ1-1; abundance: -; d_gene: -; v_gene: TRBV5-4; CDR3nt: TGTGCCAGCAGCTTGGGTCGGAACACTGAAGCTTTCTTT; CDR3aa: CASSLGRNTEAFF
j_gene: TRBJ2-5; abundance: -; d_gene: -; v_gene: TRBV5-5; CDR3nt: TGTGCCAGCAGCTTGGGTCCCTCTCAAGAGACCCAGTACTTC; CDR3aa: CASSLGPSQETQYF
j_gene: TRBJ2-7; abundance: -; d_gene: -; v_gene: TRBV29-1; CDR3nt: TGCAGCGTTGAGGGGGGGGCTCAGGGCTACGAGCAGTACTTC; CDR3aa: CSVEGGAQGYEQYF
j_gene: TRBJ2-2; abundance: -; d_gene: -; v_gene: TRBV15; CDR3nt: TGTGCCACCAGAGCAGGGGCCTCATCCGGGGAGCTGTTTTTT; CDR3aa: CATRAGASSGELFF
j_gene: TRBJ1-1; abundance: few; d_gene: -; v_gene: TRBV13; CDR3nt: TGTGCCAGCAGTGTGGGCAGGCGCACTGAAGCTTTCTTT; CDR3aa: CASSVGRRTEAFF
j_gene: TRBJ2-1; abundance: -; d_gene: TRBD2; v_gene: TRBV4-1; CDR3nt: TGCGCCAGCAGCCACAGTTTGGGGGTAGCGGGTGGGGGTCGGCATGAGCAGTTCTTC; CDR3aa: CASSHSLGVAGGGRHEQFF
j_gene: TRBJ1-5; abundance: once; d_gene: -; v_gene: TRBV11-2; CDR3nt: TGTGCCAGCAGCTTAGAGTCGCAGCCCCAGCATTTT; CDR3aa: CASSLESQPQHF
j_gene: TRBJ2-5; abundance: -; d_gene: -; v_gene: TRBV11-2; CDR3nt: TGTGCCAGCAGCCCTAGGGGGATCGCCCTGGAGACCCAGTACTTC; CDR3aa: CASSPRGIALETQYF
j_gene: TRBJ2-1; abundance: once; d_gene: TRBD1; v_gene: TRBV29-1; CDR3nt: TGCAGCGTTTTGTTCGGACAGGGGAATGAGCAGTTCTTC; CDR3aa: CSVLFGQGNEQFF
j_gene: TRBJ2-5; abundance: -; d_gene: -; v_gene: TRBV2; CDR3nt: TGTGCCAGCAGTGTCCTACAGGGTAACGAATTCGGAGAGACCCAGTACTTC; CDR3aa: CASSVLQGNEFGETQYF
j_gene: TRBJ2-7; abundance: -; d_gene: TRBD2; v_gene: TRBV4-2; CDR3nt: TGTGCCAGCAGCCAAGAGTGGGGGACTAGCGGAGGGGCCTACGAGCAGTACTTC; CDR3aa: CASSQEWGTSGGAYEQYF
j_gene: TRBJ2-7; abundance: -; d_gene: TRBD1; v_gene: TRBV7-9; CDR3nt: TGTGCCAGCAGCTTAGTTGGGACAGGGTACGAGCAGTACTTC; CDR3aa: CASSLVGTGYEQYF
j_gene: TRBJ1-1; abundance: -; d_gene: TRBD1; v_gene: TRBV10-3; CDR3nt: TGTGCCATCAGTGGGGACAGGGGTAACACTGAAGCTTTCTTT; CDR3aa: CAISGDRGNTEAFF
j_gene: TRBJ2-1; abundance: -; d_gene: -; v_gene: TRBV6-5; CDR3nt: TGTGCCAGCAGTTACTCGATTTACTCGGTTGTTGCTGAGCAGTTCTTC; CDR3aa: CASSYSIYSVVAEQFF
j_gene: TRBJ1-5; abundance: -; d_gene: -; v_gene: TRBV4-1; CDR3nt: TGCGCCAGCAGCCAAGTGGTGGGATCAGGGAGGGGCCGTCAGCCCCAGCATTTT; CDR3aa: CASSQVVGSGRGRQPQHF
j_gene: TRBJ2-7; abundance: -; d_gene: TRBD2; v_gene: TRBV7-2; CDR3nt: TGTGCCAGCAGCTTAGGCGGGAGGCCCTCCTACGAGCAGTACTTC; CDR3aa: CASSLGGRPSYEQYF